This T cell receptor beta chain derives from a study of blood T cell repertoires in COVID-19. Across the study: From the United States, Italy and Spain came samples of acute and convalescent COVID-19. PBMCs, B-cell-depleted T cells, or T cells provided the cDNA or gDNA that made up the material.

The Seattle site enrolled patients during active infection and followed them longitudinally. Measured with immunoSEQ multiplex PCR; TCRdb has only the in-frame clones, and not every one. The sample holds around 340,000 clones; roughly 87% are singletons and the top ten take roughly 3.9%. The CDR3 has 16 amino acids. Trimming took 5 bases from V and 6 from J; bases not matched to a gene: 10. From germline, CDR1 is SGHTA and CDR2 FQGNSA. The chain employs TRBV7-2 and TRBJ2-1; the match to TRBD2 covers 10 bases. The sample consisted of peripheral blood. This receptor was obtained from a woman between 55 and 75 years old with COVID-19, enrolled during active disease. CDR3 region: CASSISGGPSGNEQFF. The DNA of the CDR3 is TGTGCCAGCAGCATTAGCGGGGGGCCTTCCGGCAATGAGCAGTTCTTC.